This is a list of T cell receptor beta chains from one sample in a study of blood T cell repertoires in COVID-19. The protocol was immunoSEQ multiplex PCR, while the TCRdb copy is restricted to in-frame clones and leaves out a portion. The data contain just over 250,000 clones, 88% of them singletons. Material: peripheral blood. Receptor source: a man aged 55 to 70 who had recovered from COVID-19. Each CDR3 is given without its conserved first and last residue. The order of the fields is J gene, V gene, CDR3 protein.

>TRBJ1-3|TRBV5-6
ASSLRTGGFAGNTIY
>TRBJ1-1|TRBV6-2/TRBV6-3
ASSSRGNTEAF
>TRBJ1-4|TRBV27
ASRDRGFVNEKLF
>TRBJ1-2|TRBV19
ASHHQGNYGYT
>TRBJ1-3|TRBV6-1
ASSEGTGASGNTIY
>TRBJ2-1|TRBV19
ATLRGGGAGEQF
>TRBJ2-1|TRBV6-5
ASRTGSSYNEQF
>TRBJ2-3|TRBV3-1/TRBV3-2
ASSQKRTGAGITDTQY
>TRBJ1-1|TRBV6-6
ASSNRVSEAF
>TRBJ2-5|TRBV3-1/TRBV3-2
ASSLGTVLGETQY
>TRBJ2-5|TRBV5-4
ASSSLAGTETQY
>TRBJ2-1|TRBV7-6
ASSSQTTGFSDNEQF
>TRBJ2-3|TRBV7-2
ASSSFSTDTQY
>TRBJ1-4|TRBV4-2
ASSQRVQPTNEKLF
>TRBJ2-7|TRBV19
ASSITGGTSYEQY
>TRBJ1-1|TRBV5-1
ASSGTRDRGHGAF
>TRBJ1-2|TRBV5-1
ASSLILDRGHT
>TRBJ1-1|TRBV6-5
ASSYGFGGSAEAF
>TRBJ1-2|TRBV19
ASSIQGPPTGYT
>TRBJ2-1|TRBV5-1
ASSLERAYEQF
>TRBJ2-2|TRBV7-6
ASSLVQGINTGELF
>TRBJ2-7|TRBV15
ATSRDVGVSYEQY
>TRBJ2-4|TRBV14
ASSQDLGEGTKNIQY
>TRBJ1-1|TRBV7-2
ASSRRGGSEAF
>TRBJ2-7|TRBV7-9
ASSRVSEMEQY
>TRBJ2-1|TRBV11-2
ASSLGQGFYNEQF